This TCR beta chain comes out of a study of OX40 agonist ivuxolimab in advanced cancers. For the study in its entirety: Ivuxolimab, which targeted the costimulatory receptor OX40 (CD134), was an agonistic, fully human IgG2 monoclonal antibody. Intravenous ivuxolimab was administered to patients every 2 weeks at six dose levels: 0.01, 0.1, 0.3, 1.5, 3 and 10 mg/kg. Partial responses occurred in three dose-escalation patients, of whom one had hepatocellular carcinoma and two had cutaneous melanoma. Of the roughly 54 patients in dose escalation, 19 had hepatocellular carcinoma, some 15 had melanoma, 9 had renal cell carcinoma and 9 had head and neck cancer. The paper covers the monotherapy dose-escalation part of the phase I ivuxolimab trial, which included N of about 56 patients. Patients were allowed to have had prior anti-PD-1, anti-PD-L1 or anti-CTLA-4 therapy, and more than 30% of the dose-escalation patients had previously received checkpoint inhibitors. In the dose-escalation cohort, 75% to 90% of patients were male, and the mean age was roughly 56 years with a range of about 20 to 90. Peripheral TCRbeta sequencing was intended to test whether TCR sequence diversity was altered and clonal T-cell expansion was caused by ivuxolimab.

To sequence the TCRbeta CDR3 region, genomic DNA was isolated from the sorted cells. TCRbeta CDR3 regions were sequenced using the immunoSEQ Assay. Imported from immuneACCESS, the table was reduced by TCRdb to in-frame sequences with V and J called. These copies leave out some clones; in studies compared against another copy, an unresolved V gene accounts for under half, and the cause of the remainder is not known. The sample profile shows around 80,000 clones; roughly 94% of them were found once. The ten largest make up roughly 20% of the sample. The paper's findings and limits, for the study overall: Partial responders in the 0.1-3.0 mg/kg groups had among the lowest normalized peripheral clonal expansion, especially among CD8+ T cells. After ivuxolimab, CD8+ T cells had more expanded clones than CD4+ T cells on average. Clonal expansion of both CD4+ and CD8+ blood T cells was observed from baseline to week 6 at doses 0.1 to 3.0 mg/kg. Which antigens the clonally expanded peripheral T cells were specific for was not determined. Low levels of normalized T-cell clonal expansion were also seen in some nonresponding patients.

The germline V gene gives CDR1 as MDHEN and CDR2 as SYDVKM. Inclusive of the bounding cysteine and phenylalanine, the CDR3 is 14 residues long. This entry keeps only the CDR3 DNA: 42 bases, framed from base 1. Germline trimming amounts to 7 bases on V and 7 bases on J, with 9 as the count of junction bases outside the gene matches. Of note for this clone: Its cognate antigen has yet to be identified. No much larger clone exists at a distance of one base, and base qualities are not known.

The trial excluded patients who had a history of autoimmune disease or were on systemic immunosuppression. Peripheral blood for TCR sequencing was collected from all dose cohorts at baseline, on cycle 4 day 1, and on cycle 7 day 1. The samples were drawn from a first-in-human, open-label, multicenter phase I dose-escalation trial of ivuxolimab. The trial enrolled adults with locally advanced or metastatic head and neck squamous cell, hepatocellular, melanoma or renal cell carcinoma. CD4+ and CD8+ T cells were sorted separately from peripheral blood before TCR sequencing. Sequenced material: CD4+ or CD8+ T cells sorted from blood, taken in a trial of the OX40 agonist ivuxolimab. In this chain, TRBV28 is recombined with TRBJ2-4, with 8 junctional bases fitting TRBD2. The source of this sequence is an adult with an advanced solid tumor such as melanoma, head and neck, liver or kidney cancer. The CDR3: CASTVGLGGNIQYF. The nucleotides read TGTGCCAGCACCGTGGGACTAGGGGGGAACATTCAGTACTTC.